This T cell receptor beta chain was observed in a study of shared clonotypes between healthy human individuals. Original methodology: In the immunoSEQ data, sequences were junction-only and lacked quality scores, so filtering differed. TCRdb keeps only in-frame clones here, not all; method: immunoSEQ multiplex PCR. V and J calls and clone size are as listed in that table; D and trimming were resolved from the DNA. The data contain about 340,000 clones, less than 75% of them singletons. Germline V gene data show CDR1 as MGHRA and CDR2 as YSYEKL. There are 12 residues in the CDR3. V gave up 0 bases and J gave up 4 bases, with 3 bases separating them. Comment on this clone: Its target is not known.

Findings and caveats of the study: All-four-donor shared clonotypes had higher generation probabilities than non-shared clonotypes did.

The sequence came from a man aged 25 to 40 in good health. The gene calls are TRBV4-1 and TRBJ2-5; D is unclear. The sample comprised memory CD4+ T cells sorted from blood. Subset given: CD45RA-negative fraction. The CDR3 DNA is TGCGCCAGCAGCCAAGAGGGAGAGACCCAGTACTTC. Translated, it gives CASSQEGETQYF.